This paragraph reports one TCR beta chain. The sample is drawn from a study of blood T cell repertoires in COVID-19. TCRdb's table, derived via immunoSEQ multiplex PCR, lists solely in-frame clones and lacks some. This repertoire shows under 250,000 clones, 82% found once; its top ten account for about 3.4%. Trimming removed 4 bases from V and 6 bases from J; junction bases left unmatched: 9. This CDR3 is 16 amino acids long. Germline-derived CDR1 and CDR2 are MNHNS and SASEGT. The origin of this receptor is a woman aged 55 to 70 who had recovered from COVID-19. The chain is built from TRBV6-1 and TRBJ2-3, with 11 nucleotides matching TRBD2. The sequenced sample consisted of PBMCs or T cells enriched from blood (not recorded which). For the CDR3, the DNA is TGTGCCAGCAGTGCCGCTAGCGGGAGGCGAGGGGATACGCAGTATTTT. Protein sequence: CASSAASGRRGDTQYF.